This T cell receptor (beta chain) was found in a study of cytomegalovirus exposure and HLA in healthy donors. With 60 Vbeta and 13 Jbeta primers, the PCR was carried out. Libraries were prepared by immunoSEQ multiplex PCR; TCRdb keeps only in-frame clonotypes and omits some of them. Of around 180,000 clones in the sample, approximately 88% were seen once. Whole-study findings and limits: A later look showed TCR association rates differing by HLA locus, highest for DRB1 and lowest for HLA-C.

Turning to this clone: Its antigen remains unidentified.

The sequencing sample was made of PBMCs. This clonotype was obtained from a boy between 2 and 10 years old in good health and CMV-seronegative.

DNA of the CDR3: TGTGCCAGCAGCTCACCGCCGCACCGACAGGGGTCCTACGAGCAGTACTTC. This encodes CASSSPPHRQGSYEQYF. This rearrangement joins TRBV7-2 to TRBJ2-7; 8 bases align to TRBD1. CDR1 is SGHTA and CDR2 is FQGNSA in the germline V gene. The CDR3 has 17 amino acids. After removal of 4 bases from V and 1 base from J, the junction contained 12 bases not matched to a gene.